One sample yielded the 8 T cell receptor beta chains listed below, sequenced in a study of response to subunit inactivated influenza vaccine. TCRdb reanalysed the RT-PCR reads using MiXCR and keeps one entry per CDR3 protein. The sample consists of 590,000 or so distinct CDR3 sequences, around 15% of them appearing once. The input for sequencing was PBMCs from blood, taken around 14 days before vaccination. The receptors originated from a man in his fifties or sixties who received an inactivated influenza vaccine.

The chain employs TRBV27 and TRBJ2-5; possibly TRBD2 for D (7 bases). Trimming took 3 bases from V and 5 from J, leaving 16 bases between them. Germline CDR1 is MNHEY and CDR2 is SMNVEV (reference sequence). The CDR3 is made up of 15 amino acids. CDR3 in DNA: TGTGCCAGCAGTTTGACGGCGGGGGCTAGGGAGACCCAGTACTTC. Translation: CASSLTAGARETQYF.

The table lists this clonotype with many counts. CDR3 sequence: CASSPPAVAKNIQYF. In nucleotides, the CDR3 is TGTGCCAGCAGCCCTCCGGCTGTAGCCAAAAACATTCAGTACTTC. J is TRBJ2-4 and V is TRBV7-9; no definite D call. Trimming took off 5 bases at V and 0 bases at J, with 11 bases between the two ends. Germline CDR1 and CDR2: SEHNR and FQNEAQ (reference sequence). CDR3 length: 15 amino acids. Filled out from reference TRBV7-9 and TRBJ2-4, the complete variable domain reads DTGVSQNPRHKITKRGQNVTFRCDPISEHNRLYWYRQTLGQGPEFLTYFQNEAQLEKSRLLSDRFSAERPKGSFSTLEIQRTEQGDSAMYLCASSPPAVAKNIQYFGAGTRLSVL.

This clonotype was found a few times. The chain has TRBV7-2 and TRBJ2-1, with 8 bases fitting TRBD2. CDR3 length: 14 amino acids. From germline, CDR1 is SGHTA and CDR2 FQGNSA. V shed 5 bases, J shed 5 bases, and the junction held 5 bases outside the gene matches. CDR3 in amino acids: CASSPGLGNNEQFF. CDR3 nucleotides: TGTGCCAGCAGCCCGGGACTAGGTAACAATGAGCAGTTCTTC. Based on the CDR3 plus reference TRBV7-2 and TRBJ2-1, the full variable domain is GAGVSQSPSNKVTEKGKDVELRCDPISGHTALYWYRQSLGQGLEFLIYFQGNSAPDKSGLPSDRFSAERTGGSVSTLTIQRTQQEDSAVYLCASSPGLGNNEQFFGPGTRLTVL.

This clonotype appeared a few times. V gene TRBV12-3 or TRBV12-4 combines with J gene TRBJ2-2, with D possibly being TRBD2 (7 bases). V lost 1 base and J 7 bases, leaving 13 bases between the germline ends. The CDR3 contains 15 residues. This chain's CDR3 is CASSLGGGAYGELFF. As DNA, the CDR3 is TGTGCCAGCAGTTTAGGTGGGGGGGCCTACGGGGAGCTGTTTTTT.

The chain joins TRBV6-5 to TRBJ2-1, with D possibly TRBD1 on 6 matching bases. This CDR3 contains 11 residues. CDR1 MNHEY and CDR2 SVGAGI come from the germline V gene. V shed 10 bases and J shed 5 bases, with 9 bases lying between them. CDR3 DNA: TGTGCCACCTGGGGGCACAATGAGCAGTTCTTC. The encoded protein is CATWGHNEQFF.

The chain links TRBV5-1 to TRBJ2-5; 8 bases are a match to TRBD2. This CDR3 spans 14 amino acids. Germline CDR1 SGHRS, CDR2 YFSETQ. V shed 7 bases, J shed 5 bases, and the junction held 10 bases outside the gene matches. DNA of the CDR3: TGCGCCAGCCAAGCAACTAGCGGCGTCGAGACCCAGTACTTC. This codes for CASQATSGVETQYF.

The chain is built from TRBV9 and TRBJ1-5; the match to TRBD1 covers 8 bases. The CDR3 is made up of 16 amino acids. Per the germline V gene, CDR1 is SGDLS and CDR2 is YYNGEE. Unmatched junction bases numbered 5, after V lost 3 bases and J lost 0 bases. This CDR3 is CASSGGQGNSNQPQHF. The CDR3 DNA reads as TGTGCCAGCAGCGGCGGACAGGGCAATAGCAATCAGCCCCAGCATTTT. Variable domain in full (rest from reference TRBV9 and TRBJ1-5): DSGVTQTPKHLITATGQRVTLRCSPRSGDLSVYWYQQSLDQGLQFLIQYYNGEERAKGNILERFSAQQFPDLHSELNLSSLELGDSALYFCASSGGQGNSNQPQHFGDGTRLSIL.

The chain is built from TRBV7-9 and TRBJ2-3, with D unresolved. V lost 0 bases, J lost 6 bases, and 7 bases lay in between. Germline CDR1 SEHNR, CDR2 FQNEAQ (reference sequence). The CDR3 spans 13 residues. The chain's CDR3 is CASSLAVVDTQYF. The CDR3 DNA sequence: TGTGCCAGCAGCTTAGCTGTGGTTGATACGCAGTATTTT.